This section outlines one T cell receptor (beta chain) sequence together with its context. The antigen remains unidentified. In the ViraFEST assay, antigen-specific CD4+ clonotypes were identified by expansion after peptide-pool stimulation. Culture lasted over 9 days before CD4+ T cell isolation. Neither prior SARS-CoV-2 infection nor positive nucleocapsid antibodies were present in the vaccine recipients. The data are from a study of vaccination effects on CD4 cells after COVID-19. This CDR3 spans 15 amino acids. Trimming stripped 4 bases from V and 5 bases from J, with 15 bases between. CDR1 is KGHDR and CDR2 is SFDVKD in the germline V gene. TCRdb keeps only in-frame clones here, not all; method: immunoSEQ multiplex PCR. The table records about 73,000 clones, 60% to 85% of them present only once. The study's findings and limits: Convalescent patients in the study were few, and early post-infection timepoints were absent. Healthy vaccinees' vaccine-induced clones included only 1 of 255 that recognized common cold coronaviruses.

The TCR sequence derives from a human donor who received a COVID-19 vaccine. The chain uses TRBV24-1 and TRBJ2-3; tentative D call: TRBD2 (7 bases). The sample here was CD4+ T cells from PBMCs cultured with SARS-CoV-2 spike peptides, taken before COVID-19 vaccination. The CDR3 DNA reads TGTGCCACCAGTGACCCGGGGGGCGGGGAAGATACGCAGTATTTT. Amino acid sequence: CATSDPGGGEDTQYF.